This TCR beta chain was observed in a study of cytomegalovirus exposure and HLA in healthy donors. At the level of the study: Tens of millions of unique TCRs from HLA-typed donors were held in an early release of data. General study points: One variant, a missense change in DCLRE1C, was linked in a later analysis to TCR beta V- and J-gene trimming. Earlier findings revealed that most TCR beta V segments proved productive either about 90% or about 30% of the time.

Concerning this clone itself: As yet, its antigen is unknown.

Germline CDR1 reads SGHRS; CDR2 reads YFSETQ. The CDR3 runs 15 residues. With V trimmed by 4 bases and J by 6 bases, 5 bases remained unmatched. 60 Vbeta and 13 Jbeta primers were used in PCR. Assay: immunoSEQ multiplex PCR; the TCRdb copy retains only in-frame clones and omits some. The repertoire includes some 120,000 clones, 75% of them detected once, and 3.1% sits in the top ten. This chain uses TRBV5-1 with TRBJ1-5; the match to TRBD1 covers 12 bases. The specimen was PBMCs. The receptor's source is a young man in good health and CMV-seronegative. The CDR3 DNA reads TGCGCCAGCAGCGAGGGACAGGGGGCATTTCAGCCCCAGCATTTT. Protein product: CASSEGQGAFQPQHF. Together with reference TRBV5-1 and TRBJ1-5, the CDR3 gives the full variable domain: KAGVTQTPRYLIKTRGQQVTLSCSPISGHRSVSWYQQTPGQGLQFLFEYFSETQRNKGNFPGRFSGRQFSNSRSEMNVSTLELGDSALYLCASSEGQGAFQPQHFGDGTRLSIL.